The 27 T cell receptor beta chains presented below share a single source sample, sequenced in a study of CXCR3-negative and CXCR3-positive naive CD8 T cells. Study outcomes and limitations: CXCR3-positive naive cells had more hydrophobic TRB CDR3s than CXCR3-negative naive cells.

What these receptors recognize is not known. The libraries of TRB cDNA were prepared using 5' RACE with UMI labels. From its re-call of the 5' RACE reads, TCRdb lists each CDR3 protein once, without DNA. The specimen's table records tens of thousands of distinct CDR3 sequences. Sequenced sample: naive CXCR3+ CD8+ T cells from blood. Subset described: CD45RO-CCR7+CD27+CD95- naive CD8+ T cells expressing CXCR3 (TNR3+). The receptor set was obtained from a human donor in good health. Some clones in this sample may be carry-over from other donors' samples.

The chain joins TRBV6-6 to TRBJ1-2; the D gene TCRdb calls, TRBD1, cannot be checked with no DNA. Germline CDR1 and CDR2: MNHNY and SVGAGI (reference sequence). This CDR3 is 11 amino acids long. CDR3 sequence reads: CASQGDYGYTF.

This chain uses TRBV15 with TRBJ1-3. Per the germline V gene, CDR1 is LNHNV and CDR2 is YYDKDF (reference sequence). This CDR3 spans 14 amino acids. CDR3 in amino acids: CATSPAGGGNTIYF.

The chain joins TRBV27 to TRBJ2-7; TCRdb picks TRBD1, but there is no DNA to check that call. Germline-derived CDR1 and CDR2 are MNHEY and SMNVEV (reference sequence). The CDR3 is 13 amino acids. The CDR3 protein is CASSPPTLAEQYF.

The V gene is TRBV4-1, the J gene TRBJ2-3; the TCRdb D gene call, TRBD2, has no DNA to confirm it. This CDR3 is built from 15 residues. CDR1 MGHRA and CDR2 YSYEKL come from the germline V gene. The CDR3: CASSFYAGPTDTQYF.

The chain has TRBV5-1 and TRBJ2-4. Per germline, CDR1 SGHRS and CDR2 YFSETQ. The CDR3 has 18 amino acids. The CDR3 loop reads CASSLGLVNGRAKNIQYF.

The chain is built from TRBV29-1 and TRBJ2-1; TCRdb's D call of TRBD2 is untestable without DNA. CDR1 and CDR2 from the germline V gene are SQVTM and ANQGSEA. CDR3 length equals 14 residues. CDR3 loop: CSVDGVADYNEQFF.

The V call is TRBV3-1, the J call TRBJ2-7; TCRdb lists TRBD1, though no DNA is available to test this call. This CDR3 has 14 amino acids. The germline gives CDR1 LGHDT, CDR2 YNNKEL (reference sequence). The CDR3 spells CASSQDHMGSEQYF.

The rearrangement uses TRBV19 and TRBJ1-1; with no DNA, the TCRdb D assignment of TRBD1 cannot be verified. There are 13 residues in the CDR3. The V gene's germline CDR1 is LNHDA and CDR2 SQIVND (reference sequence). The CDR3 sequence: CASSMSQDTEAFF. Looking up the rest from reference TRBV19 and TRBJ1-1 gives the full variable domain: DGGITQSPKYLFRKEGQNVTLSCEQNLNHDAMYWYRQDPGQGLRLIYYSQIVNDFQKGDIAEGYSVSREKKESFPLTVTSAQKNPTAFYLCASSMSQDTEAFFGQGTRLTVV.

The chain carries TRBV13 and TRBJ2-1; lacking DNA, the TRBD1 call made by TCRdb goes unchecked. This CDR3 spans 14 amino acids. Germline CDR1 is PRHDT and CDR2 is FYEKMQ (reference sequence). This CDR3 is CASSQDSPYNEQFF.

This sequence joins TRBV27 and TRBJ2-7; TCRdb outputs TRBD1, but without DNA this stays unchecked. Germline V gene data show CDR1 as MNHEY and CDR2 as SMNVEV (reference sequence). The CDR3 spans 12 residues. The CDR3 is CASSKGRYEQYF.

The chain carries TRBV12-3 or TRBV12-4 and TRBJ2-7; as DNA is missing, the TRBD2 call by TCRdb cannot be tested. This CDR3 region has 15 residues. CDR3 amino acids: CASSLTSGPSYEQYF.

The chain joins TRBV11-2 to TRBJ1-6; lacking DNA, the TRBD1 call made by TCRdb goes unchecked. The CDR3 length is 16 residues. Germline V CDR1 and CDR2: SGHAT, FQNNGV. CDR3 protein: CASSPVAPGKYSPLHF.

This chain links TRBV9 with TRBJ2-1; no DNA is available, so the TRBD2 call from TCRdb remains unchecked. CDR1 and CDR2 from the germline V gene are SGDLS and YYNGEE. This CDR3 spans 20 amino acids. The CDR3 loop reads CASSVGPLLAGGLKVNEQFF.

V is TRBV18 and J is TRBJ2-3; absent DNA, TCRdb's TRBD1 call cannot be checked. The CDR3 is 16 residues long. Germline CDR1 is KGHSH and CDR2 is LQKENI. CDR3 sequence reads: CASSHEDTPGGDTQYF.

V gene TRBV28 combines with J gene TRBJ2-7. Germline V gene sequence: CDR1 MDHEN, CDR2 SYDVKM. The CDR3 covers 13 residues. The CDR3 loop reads CASRGRGSYEQYF.

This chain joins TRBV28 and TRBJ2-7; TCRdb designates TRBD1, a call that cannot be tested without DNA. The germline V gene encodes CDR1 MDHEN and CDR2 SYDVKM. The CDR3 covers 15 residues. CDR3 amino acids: CASTKTEGARYEQYF.

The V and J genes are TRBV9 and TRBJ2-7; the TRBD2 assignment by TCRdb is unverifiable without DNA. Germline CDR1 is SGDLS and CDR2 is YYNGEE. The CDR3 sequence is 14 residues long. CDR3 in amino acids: CASSVASGEYEQYF.

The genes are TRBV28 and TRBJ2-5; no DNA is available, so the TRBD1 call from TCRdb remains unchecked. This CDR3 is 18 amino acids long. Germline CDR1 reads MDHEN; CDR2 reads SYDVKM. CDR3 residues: CASSFRRGAVDLQETQYF.

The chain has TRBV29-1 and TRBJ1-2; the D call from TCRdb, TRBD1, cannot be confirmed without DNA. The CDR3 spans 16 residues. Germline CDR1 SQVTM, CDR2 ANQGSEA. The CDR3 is CSVPEGIDLANYGYTF. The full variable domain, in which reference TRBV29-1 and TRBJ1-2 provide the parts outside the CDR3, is SAVISQKPSRDICQRGTSLTIQCQVDSQVTMMFWYRQQPGQSLTLIATANQGSEATYESGFVIDKFPISRPNLTFSTLTVSNMSPEDSSIYLCSVPEGIDLANYGYTFGSGTRLTVV.

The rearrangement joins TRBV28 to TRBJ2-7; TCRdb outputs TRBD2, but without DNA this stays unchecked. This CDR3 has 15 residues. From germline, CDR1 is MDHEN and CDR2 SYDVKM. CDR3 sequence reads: CASRPGERDPYEQYF.

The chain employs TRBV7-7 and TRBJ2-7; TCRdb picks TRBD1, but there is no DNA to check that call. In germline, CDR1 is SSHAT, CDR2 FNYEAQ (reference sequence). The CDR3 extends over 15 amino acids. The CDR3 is CASSPGTGGEDEQYF.

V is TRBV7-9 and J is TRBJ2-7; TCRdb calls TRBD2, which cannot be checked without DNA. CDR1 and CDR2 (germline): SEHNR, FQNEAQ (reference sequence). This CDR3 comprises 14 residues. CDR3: CASSGGTSGKEQYF.

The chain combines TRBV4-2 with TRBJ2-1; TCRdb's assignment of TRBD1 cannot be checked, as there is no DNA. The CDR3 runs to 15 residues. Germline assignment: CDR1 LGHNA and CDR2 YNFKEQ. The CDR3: CASSQIGEGANEQFF.

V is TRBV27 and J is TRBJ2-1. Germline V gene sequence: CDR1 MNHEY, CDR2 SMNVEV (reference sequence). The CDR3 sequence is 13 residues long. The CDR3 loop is CASSLESTNEQFF.

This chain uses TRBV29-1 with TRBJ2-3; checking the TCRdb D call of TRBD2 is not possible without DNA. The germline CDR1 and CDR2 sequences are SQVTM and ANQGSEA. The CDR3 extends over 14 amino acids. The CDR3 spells CSLYLGEGTDTQYF.

The CDR3 region is CASSLAGTYEQYF. The chain couples TRBV7-9 to TRBJ2-7. CDR3 length equals 13 residues. Germline-derived CDR1 and CDR2 are SEHNR and FQNEAQ (reference sequence).

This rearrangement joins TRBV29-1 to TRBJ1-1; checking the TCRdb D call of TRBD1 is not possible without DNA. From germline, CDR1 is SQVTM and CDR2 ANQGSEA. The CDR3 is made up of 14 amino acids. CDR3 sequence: CSVEQQGRGTEAFF. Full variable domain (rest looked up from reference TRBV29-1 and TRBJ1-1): SAVISQKPSRDICQRGTSLTIQCQVDSQVTMMFWYRQQPGQSLTLIATANQGSEATYESGFVIDKFPISRPNLTFSTLTVSNMSPEDSSIYLCSVEQQGRGTEAFFGQGTRLTVV.